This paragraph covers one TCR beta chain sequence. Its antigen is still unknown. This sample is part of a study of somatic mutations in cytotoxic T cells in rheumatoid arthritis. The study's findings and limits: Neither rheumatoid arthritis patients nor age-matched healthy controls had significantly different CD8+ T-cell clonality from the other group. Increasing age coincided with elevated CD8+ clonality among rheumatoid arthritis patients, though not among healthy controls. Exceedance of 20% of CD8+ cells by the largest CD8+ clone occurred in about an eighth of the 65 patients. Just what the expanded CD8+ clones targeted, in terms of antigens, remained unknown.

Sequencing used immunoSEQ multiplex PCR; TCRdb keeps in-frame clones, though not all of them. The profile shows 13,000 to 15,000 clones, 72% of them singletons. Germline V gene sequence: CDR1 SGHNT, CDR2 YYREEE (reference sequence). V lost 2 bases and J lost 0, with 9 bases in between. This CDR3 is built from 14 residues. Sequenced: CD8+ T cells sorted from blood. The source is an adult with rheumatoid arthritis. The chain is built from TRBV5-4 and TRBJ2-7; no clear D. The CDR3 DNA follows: TGTGCCAGCAGCTTACACCCTAGCTCCTACGAGCAGTACTTC. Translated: CASSLHPSSYEQYF.